This T cell receptor (beta chain) was identified during a study of breast tumors, draining lymph nodes, adjacent tissues. Study observations and caveats: Tumors had less TCR diversity than lymph nodes, more than nontumor tissue.

Germline assignment: CDR1 DFQATT and CDR2 SNEGSKA (reference sequence). The CDR3 consists of 14 residues. Samples came from axillary lymph nodes draining the breast cancer. Each CDR3 protein gets one entry after TCRdb re-called the multiplex PCR reads with MiXCR. Altogether fewer than 140,000 distinct CDR3 sequences are present, 30% being singletons, with the ten largest covering around 6%. This clonotype has more than one count but fewer than ten. Antigen specificity is unknown. The junction shows a germline mismatch at one end, possibly a read error. The clonotype originates from a female donor with breast cancer. Some clones in this sample may be carry-over from other donors' samples. The chain recombines TRBV20-1 with TRBJ1-6; perhaps TRBD1 as D (6 bases). Source material: axillary lymph node tissue. The CDR3 DNA follows: TGCAGTGCTAGACACTGGACAGAGAATTCGCCCCCCCACTTT. Its protein product is CSARHWTENSPPHF.